This TCR beta chain is drawn from a study of T cells after yellow fever vaccination. Study-level findings and limits: Abundant contaminating clonotypes from the bulk population could appear in FACS-sorted repertoires. The study found a weaker secondary response that peaked faster, day 5 versus 15. After the booster, about 95% of CD4 and roughly nine tenths of CD8 primary-response clones were re-detected. Some clonotypes, a small share, were shared between CD4 and CD8 compartments.

V was clipped by 5 bases and J by 5 bases; unmatched bases: 2. The CDR3 loop spans 14 amino acids. Germline CDR1 is DFQATT and CDR2 is SNEGSKA (reference sequence). Concerning this clonotype itself: Antigen: not known.

In TCRdb, the 5' RACE reads were re-called with MiXCR into one record per CDR3 protein. Among hundreds of thousands of distinct CDR3 sequences listed, 9% to 15% were seen once. The chain uses TRBV20-1 and TRBJ2-5; 16 bases line up with TRBD2. This TCR was sampled from a young man who received the YFV17D yellow fever vaccine. Sequencing was performed on PBMCs, taken on the day of the yellow fever booster vaccination. CDR3 coding DNA: TGCAGTGCTCCGGGACTAGCGGGGGGGGAGACCCAGTACTTC. This encodes CSAPGLAGGETQYF.